Below are 20 T cell receptor beta chains sequenced from a single sample in a study of CD8 T cells in Susac syndrome. A quantity of about 0.5 to 1 ug RNA underwent reverse transcription using random hexamers. TCRdb re-called the immunoSEQ multiplex PCR reads through MiXCR, storing one row per CDR3 protein. Of roughly 120,000 distinct CDR3 sequences detected, over 90% appear once; the ten largest clones hold less than 0.4%. Sequenced input: CD8+ T cells from PBMCs. The receptor set was obtained from a human donor with multiple sclerosis.

The chain joins TRBV13 to TRBJ2-7; 10 bases align to TRBD1. This CDR3 has 14 residues. V was pared by 5 bases and J by 4 bases, with 5 bases of the junction left unmatched. Germline loops: CDR1 PRHDT, CDR2 FYEKMQ (reference sequence). The chain's CDR3 is CASSTPGQGYEQYF. The DNA of the CDR3 is TGTGCCAGCAGCACACCGGGACAGGGGTACGAGCAGTACTTC.

The chain uses TRBV7-9 and TRBJ2-7, with D unclear. V lost 3 bases and J 7 bases, leaving 10 bases between the germline ends. Germline-derived CDR1 and CDR2 are SEHNR and FQNEAQ (reference sequence). This CDR3 comprises 12 residues. CDR3 amino acids: CASSFVSWEQYF. CDR3 coding DNA: TGTGCCAGCAGCTTCGTTTCATGGGAGCAGTACTTC.

This clonotype appeared once. The chain employs TRBV5-4 and TRBJ2-3, with TRBD2 matching over 11 bases. V lost 4 bases to trimming and J lost 8 bases; unmatched junction nucleotides: 3. CDR1 and CDR2 (germline): SGHNT, YYREEE (reference sequence). This CDR3 comprises 13 residues. This chain's CDR3 is CASSLGTSGTQYF. The CDR3 DNA reads TGTGCCAGCAGCCTCGGGACTAGCGGTACGCAGTATTTT.

The chain links TRBV9 to TRBJ2-5; D perhaps matches TRBD1 (5 bases). Trimming took off 0 bases at V and 1 base at J, with 7 bases between the two ends. There are 14 residues in the CDR3. Germline CDR1 reads SGDLS; CDR2 reads YYNGEE. The CDR3 sequence: CASSVGGSQETQYF. The CDR3 coding sequence is TGTGCCAGCAGCGTAGGGGGCAGCCAAGAGACCCAGTACTTC.

The chain recombines TRBV25-1 with TRBJ2-3; TRBD2 might be the D (6 bases). V was clipped by 5 bases and J by 6 bases, with 9 bases between them. The CDR3 is 12 residues long. CDR1 and CDR2 from the germline V gene are MGHDK and SYGVNS. The CDR3 region is CASSPRGDTQYF. In DNA, the CDR3 is TGTGCCAGCAGTCCCCGGGGGGATACGCAGTATTTT.

The J gene is TRBJ2-2, the V gene TRBV9; 7 bases map to TRBD2. The CDR3 has 16 residues. V lost 4 bases and J lost 6; bases outside the gene matches: 12. Germline V lookup: CDR1 SGDLS, CDR2 YYNGEE. The CDR3 bases are TGTGCCAGCAGCACCGGCGGCAGGGAGGGGTCCGGGGAGCTGTTTTTT. Translating it yields CASSTGGREGSGELFF.

The CDR3 sequence: CASSEGEPPYEQYV. CDR3 DNA: TGTGCCAGCAGTGAAGGCGAGCCCCCCTACGAGCAGTACGTC. The rearrangement joins TRBV25-1 to TRBJ2-7, with D hard to call. With 2 bases removed from V and 2 bases from J, the gap between germline ends came to 10 bases. The V gene's germline CDR1 is MGHDK and CDR2 SYGVNS. The CDR3 is made up of 14 amino acids.

The chain links TRBV12-5 to TRBJ1-5, with TRBD1 as a possible D gene (6 bases). V lost 1 base to trimming and J lost 6 bases, with 19 bases between them. Germline CDR1 LGHNT, CDR2 FRNRAP. This CDR3 is 17 amino acids long. CDR3 sequence: CASGLGGAGVMIQPQHF. For the CDR3, the DNA is TGTGCTAGTGGTTTGGGAGGGGCAGGGGTAATGATTCAGCCCCAGCATTTT.

J is TRBJ1-4 and V is TRBV24-1, with 8 bases matching TRBD1. Losses at the gene ends were 4 bases for V and 8 bases for J; bases not matched to a gene: 8. The CDR3 contains 15 residues. Per germline, CDR1 KGHDR and CDR2 SFDVKD. The CDR3 here is CATSDLQGAEEKLFF. In DNA, the CDR3 is TGTGCCACCAGTGACCTTCAGGGGGCGGAAGAAAAACTGTTTTTT.

The CDR3 DNA reads as TGTGCCAGCAGCGTTTCGTGGTGGCCGGGACAGCCAACTAATGAAAAACTGTTTTTT. Its translation: CASSVSWWPGQPTNEKLFF. V gene TRBV9 combines with J gene TRBJ1-4, with TRBD1 matching 7 bases. Germline values: CDR1 SGDLS, CDR2 YYNGEE. The V segment lost 2 bases and the J segment 0 bases; nucleotides outside the gene matches: 13. The CDR3 has 19 amino acids.

The table lists this clonotype with a count of one. This chain connects TRBV7-2 to TRBJ1-1; no definite D call. Germline loops: CDR1 SGHTA, CDR2 FQGNSA. The CDR3 loop spans 15 amino acids. Trimming removed 1 base from V and 4 bases from J, with 13 bases in between. This chain's CDR3 is CASSLVFGVGTEAFF. As DNA, the CDR3 is TGTGCCAGCAGCTTAGTGTTTGGGGTCGGCACTGAAGCTTTCTTT.

The chain has TRBV6-5 and TRBJ2-1; D is unresolved. This CDR3 has 18 amino acids. Germline CDR1 and CDR2: MNHEY and SVGAGI. Trimming stripped 0 bases from V and 9 bases from J, with 24 bases between. For the CDR3, the DNA is TGTGCCAGCAGTTACTCCCCAAAGCCATCCCCTTCCTTCGGTGAGCAGTTCTTC. It specifies CASSYSPKPSPSFGEQFF.

V and J are TRBV9 and TRBJ1-5; D might be TRBD1 (6 bases). CDR1 SGDLS and CDR2 YYNGEE come from the germline V gene. Trimming took 3 bases from V and 3 from J, leaving 13 bases between them. The CDR3 consists of 15 residues. Here the CDR3 DNA reads TGTGCCAGCAGCGAGGACGGGGGGCTCAATCAGCCCCAGCATTTT. Its translation is CASSEDGGLNQPQHF.

The V and J genes are TRBV6-2 or TRBV6-3 and TRBJ1-1; weak D call: TRBD1 (6 bases). Germline CDR1 and CDR2: MNHEY and SVGEGT. V lost 6 bases, J lost 4 bases, and 18 bases lay in between. The CDR3 is made up of 15 amino acids. The chain's CDR3 is CASRIPGEGGTEAFF. The CDR3 DNA sequence: TGTGCCAGCAGGATCCCGGGGGAAGGGGGCACTGAAGCTTTCTTT.

The rearrangement links TRBV20-1 to TRBJ2-1; D could derive from TRBD1 or TRBD2 (6 bases each). Trimming cost V 3 bases and J 0 bases, with 9 bases left between them. CDR3 size: 14 residues. Looked up from germline, CDR1 is DFQATT and CDR2 is SNEGSKA (reference sequence). In nucleotides, the CDR3 is TGCAGTGCTAGGGAGGGGGTCTCCTACAATGAGCAGTTCTTC. Translation gives CSAREGVSYNEQFF.

This chain links TRBV4-1 with TRBJ2-1, with 10 bases that match TRBD2. In germline, CDR1 is MGHRA, CDR2 YSYEKL. V shed 0 bases and J 7 bases; nucleotides not matched to a gene: 6. This CDR3 has 16 amino acids. The CDR3 nucleotides read TGCGCCAGCAGCCAAGAGTGGGTAGCGGGAGGTAATGAGCAGTTCTTC. It specifies CASSQEWVAGGNEQFF.

This chain connects TRBV30 to TRBJ2-5, with 10 nucleotides matching TRBD1. This CDR3 contains 13 residues. V was clipped by 5 bases and J by 2 bases; unmatched bases: 2. Looked up from germline, CDR1 is GTSNPN and CDR2 is SVGIG (reference sequence). The CDR3 loop is CAWADRGQETQYF. The CDR3 nucleotides read TGTGCCTGGGCGGACAGGGGGCAAGAGACCCAGTACTTC.

This chain uses TRBV4-1 with TRBJ2-2; D is possibly TRBD1 (5 bases). Germline V gene data show CDR1 as MGHRA and CDR2 as YSYEKL. The CDR3 has 15 amino acids. V was cut by 0 bases and J by 6 bases, with 11 bases left in between. This chain's CDR3 is CASSQDQGFAGELFF. Written as DNA, the CDR3 is TGCGCCAGCAGCCAAGATCAGGGATTCGCCGGGGAGCTGTTTTTT.

The chain couples TRBV4-1 to TRBJ1-4; 9 bases map to TRBD1. Germline assignment: CDR1 MGHRA and CDR2 YSYEKL. Trimming cost V 2 bases and J 7 bases; bases outside gene matches: 8. The CDR3 sequence is 16 residues long. The CDR3 DNA is TGCGCCAGCAGCCAACGATGGGACAGGGAAGTTGAAAAACTGTTTTTT. Amino acids: CASSQRWDREVEKLFF.

The V call is TRBV25-1, the J call TRBJ2-3; perhaps D is TRBD1 or TRBD2 (5 bases each). The CDR3 contains 16 residues. Trimming removed 1 base at V and 0 bases at J, with 11 bases between. CDR1 is MGHDK and CDR2 is SYGVNS in the germline V gene. Written as DNA, the CDR3 is TGTGCCAGCAGTGAATTGGGGGTTACTAGCACAGATACGCAGTATTTT. Encoded protein: CASSELGVTSTDTQYF.